Each of the 25 T cell receptor beta chains below was sequenced from the same sample in a study of blood T cells in healthy people across ages. It was with a sample-barcoded 5' primer and a J-beta primer mix that a second PCR of about 6 to 11 cycles was run. TCRdb processed the 5' RACE reads anew with MiXCR; each CDR3 protein has one entry. The sample shows 750,000 to 950,000 distinct CDR3 sequences, around a quarter of them seen only once. These same data were also listed under a study on T cells of mothers and their children.

Sequenced sample: blood. These TCRs come from a boy aged 5-17 years in good health.

The chain combines TRBV29-1 with TRBJ1-2; TRBD1 might be the D (6 bases). Trimming pared 4 bases from V and 3 bases from J, leaving 9 bases between. The CDR3 consists of 12 residues. Germline V gene lookup returns CDR1 SQVTM and CDR2 ANQGSEA. CDR3 in amino acids: CSVVKGDYGYTF. CDR3 DNA sequence: TGCAGCGTTGTCAAGGGGGACTATGGCTACACCTTC. The full variable domain, in which reference TRBV29-1 and TRBJ1-2 provide the parts outside the CDR3, is SAVISQKPSRDICQRGTSLTIQCQVDSQVTMMFWYRQQPGQSLTLIATANQGSEATYESGFVIDKFPISRPNLTFSTLTVSNMSPEDSSIYLCSVVKGDYGYTFGSGTRLTVV.

The V call is TRBV27, the J call TRBJ2-5, with D unresolved. This CDR3 spans 12 amino acids. Trimming took off 6 bases at V and 8 bases at J, with 13 bases between the two ends. Germline assignment: CDR1 MNHEY and CDR2 SMNVEV (reference sequence). The CDR3 reads CASSNIQGTQYF. CDR3 sequence (DNA): TGTGCCAGCAGCAACATCCAAGGAACCCAGTACTTC.

This chain connects TRBV4-1 to TRBJ2-1, with a possible D match to TRBD1 (6 bases). The germline gives CDR1 MGHRA, CDR2 YSYEKL. CDR3 length: 14 amino acids. Deletions cut 0 bases from V and 15 bases from J, with 18 bases between. CDR3 protein: CASSQDHPTGGLFF. Written as DNA, the CDR3 is TGCGCCAGCAGCCAAGATCACCCGACAGGCGGTCTGTTCTTC.

This clonotype showed up just a few times. V is TRBV6-5 and J is TRBJ2-5, with 9 positions matching TRBD2. With V trimmed by 4 bases and J by 5 bases, 14 bases remained unmatched. This CDR3 has 17 amino acids. In germline, CDR1 is MNHEY, CDR2 SVGAGI. The CDR3 bases are TGTGCCAGCAGTTTTGCCCGGACTGGCGGGGGGGCGGAGACCCAGTACTTC. It is translated as CASSFARTGGGAETQYF.

The genes are TRBV2 and TRBJ1-4; unclear D gene. The CDR3 sequence is 14 residues long. Trimming shortened V by 3 bases and J by 4 bases, and 9 bases separated the two germline ends. Germline CDR1 is SNHLY and CDR2 is FYNNEI. Written as DNA, the CDR3 is TGTGCCAGCAGTGAGTCGACGTTTAATGAAAAACTGTTTTTT. Translation gives CASSESTFNEKLFF.

There are a few counts of this clonotype. The chain couples TRBV6-6 to TRBJ2-1, with D possibly matching TRBD1 (6 bases). CDR3 length equals 14 residues. V was pared by 2 bases and J by 9 bases, with 14 bases between. CDR1 MNHNY and CDR2 SVGAGI come from the germline V gene (reference sequence). CDR3 in amino acids: CASSYRSGTSEQFF. CDR3 DNA sequence: TGTGCCAGCAGTTACCGGTCCGGGACAAGTGAGCAGTTCTTC.

The V and J genes are TRBV20-1 and TRBJ2-5; D not certain. There are 14 residues in the CDR3. V was trimmed by 6 bases and J by 2 bases, leaving 16 bases between them. Per the germline V gene, CDR1 is DFQATT and CDR2 is SNEGSKA (reference sequence). CDR3 in DNA: TGCAGTGCCTATGGACCTTGGGGACAAGAGACCCAGTACTTC. Residues: CSAYGPWGQETQYF.

This clonotype appeared a few times. A read error is likely, as this CDR3 ends without the conserved phenylalanine or tryptophan. The rearrangement links TRBV7-8 to TRBJ1-1; D might be TRBD1 (6 bases). CDR1 is SGHVS, CDR2 FQNEAQ, per germline. The CDR3 contains 15 residues. V was clipped by 0 bases and J by 6 bases, with 14 bases between them. DNA of the CDR3: TGTGCCAGCAGCTTAGCTCCGGGGGGCGAACCTGAAGCTTTCCTT. This encodes CASSLAPGGEPEAFL.

The chain carries TRBV20-1 and TRBJ2-7; 9 bases line up with TRBD1. Germline V gene sequence: CDR1 DFQATT, CDR2 SNEGSKA (reference sequence). With V trimmed by 6 bases and J by 7 bases, 7 bases remained unmatched. The CDR3 covers 12 residues. In DNA form, the CDR3 reads TGCAGTGCAGAGACAGGGGGTGGGGAGCAGTACTTC. Translated, it gives CSAETGGGEQYF.

This clonotype has more than one count but fewer than ten. The chain employs TRBV3-1 and TRBJ2-3; 15 bases are shared with TRBD2. Trimming removed 4 bases from V and 6 bases from J; junction bases left unmatched: 5. CDR1 LGHDT and CDR2 YNNKEL come from the germline V gene (reference sequence). This CDR3 contains 16 residues. In DNA form, the CDR3 reads TGTGCCAGCAGCCCCAGGACTAGCGGGAGGGCGGATACGCAGTATTTT. Amino acids: CASSPRTSGRADTQYF.

The genes are TRBV7-9 and TRBJ2-1; D may match TRBD1 or TRBD2 (5 bases each). CDR3 length: 16 residues. V was shortened by 2 bases and J by 2 bases, with 13 bases between the two germline ends. From germline, CDR1 is SEHNR and CDR2 FQNEAQ (reference sequence). DNA for the CDR3: TGTGCCAGCAGCTTATTAACGGGGACCCCCTACAATGAGCAGTTCTTC. It codes for CASSLLTGTPYNEQFF.

A few counts support this clonotype. The V gene is TRBV28, the J gene TRBJ2-5, with 9 bases matching TRBD1. The CDR3 is 11 amino acids. Germline V gene sequence: CDR1 MDHEN, CDR2 SYDVKM. V dropped 8 bases and J dropped 6; count of bases not matched to a gene: 1. CDR3: CASGQGQTQYF. The DNA of the CDR3 is TGTGCCAGCGGACAGGGGCAGACCCAGTACTTC. Supplemented by reference TRBV28 and TRBJ2-5, the full variable domain reads DVKVTQSSRYLVKRTGEKVFLECVQDMDHENMFWYRQDPGLGLRLIYFSYDVKMKEKGDIPEGYSVSREKKERFSLILESASTNQTSMYLCASGQGQTQYFGPGTRLLVL.

As regards this clonotype: A read error may produce the germline difference seen at one junction end. The chain uses TRBV29-1 and TRBJ2-1; 9 nucleotides line up with TRBD1. Germline-derived CDR1 and CDR2 are SQVTM and ANQGSEA. This CDR3 region has 15 residues. The CDR3 loop is CSVEDYRGRKNEQLF. The CDR3 nucleotides are TGCAGCGTTGAAGATTACAGGGGGCGCAAGAATGAGCAGCTCTTC.

The rearrangement links TRBV30 to TRBJ1-4; D may be TRBD1 (6 bases). The CDR3 sequence is 14 residues long. Germline CDR1 reads GTSNPN; CDR2 reads SVGIG (reference sequence). V was pared by 2 bases and J by 4 bases, with 11 bases between. Here the CDR3 reads CAWSPDSVNEKLFF. CDR3 sequence (DNA): TGTGCCTGGAGTCCGGACAGCGTTAATGAAAAACTGTTTTTT.

The rearrangement uses TRBV19 and TRBJ1-2; no firm D call. Trimming shortened V by 5 bases and J by 4 bases, and 8 bases separated the two germline ends. CDR3 length equals 12 residues. Germline assignment: CDR1 LNHDA and CDR2 SQIVND (reference sequence). The CDR3: CASSVQGYGYTF. Here the CDR3 DNA reads TGTGCCAGTAGTGTTCAAGGCTATGGCTACACCTTC.

The chain recombines TRBV3-1 with TRBJ2-5; 10 bases are shared with TRBD2. J was trimmed by 5 bases and V by 4 bases; bases with no gene match: 13. The V gene's germline CDR1 is LGHDT and CDR2 YNNKEL (reference sequence). The CDR3 has 17 amino acids. CDR3 coding DNA: TGTGCCAGCAGCCGCCGCGGACTAGCGGATGGTGAGGAGACCCAGTACTTC. Its translation: CASSRRGLADGEETQYF.

The table lists this clonotype with a few counts. A read error may account for a junction end that differs from germline. The V gene is TRBV5-1, the J gene TRBJ2-5; TRBD1 matches 8 bases. Germline CDR1 SGHRS, CDR2 YFSETQ. This CDR3 comprises 15 residues. The CDR3 reads CASSLIGQGGETQYF. The CDR3 bases are TGCGCCAGCAGCTTGATCGGACAGGGCGGAGAGACCCAGTATTTC. Using reference TRBV5-1 and TRBJ2-5 for the parts outside the CDR3, the full variable domain is KAGVTQTPRYLIKTRGQQVTLSCSPISGHRSVSWYQQTPGQGLQFLFEYFSETQRNKGNFPGRFSGRQFSNSRSEMNVSTLELGDSALYLCASSLIGQGGETQYFGPGTRLLVL.

The chain joins TRBV20-1 to TRBJ1-3; D ambiguous. CDR3 size: 12 residues. The ends were cut back, 4 bases at V and 7 bases at J, with 11 bases in the middle. CDR1 DFQATT and CDR2 SNEGSKA come from the germline V gene (reference sequence). CDR3 residues: CSAKFSGNTIYF. In nucleotides, the CDR3 is TGCAGTGCTAAGTTTTCCGGGAACACCATATATTTT.

This clonotype was seen a handful of times. The chain carries TRBV5-5 and TRBJ2-7; 9 bases agree with TRBD1. The J call may not be correct, given that the DNA end is closer to TRBJ2-1. The CDR3 sequence is 13 residues long. Germline V gives CDR1 SGHKS, CDR2 YYEKEE (reference sequence). CDR3 DNA sequence: TGTGCCAGCTCATCACAGGGGGCGGGGGAGCAGTTCTTC. This gives the protein CASSSQGAGEQFF.

J is TRBJ2-7 and V is TRBV20-1; TRBD2 matches 7 bases. Looked up from germline, CDR1 is DFQATT and CDR2 is SNEGSKA (reference sequence). The CDR3 has 16 residues. J was trimmed by 0 bases and V by 0 bases; bases with no gene match: 8. CDR3 residues: CSARDHRGGISYEQYF. CDR3 DNA: TGCAGTGCTAGAGATCATCGGGGAGGGATCTCCTACGAGCAGTACTTC.

The chain is built from TRBV2 and TRBJ2-1, with TRBD2 matching 7 bases. Germline CDR1 SNHLY, CDR2 FYNNEI. This CDR3 contains 15 residues. The V segment lost 6 bases and the J segment 8 bases; nucleotides outside the gene matches: 13. CDR3 sequence (DNA): TGTGCCAGCAGGGGGAGACTAGCCGGGGTCTATGAGCAGTTCTTC. Residues: CASRGRLAGVYEQFF.

The chain joins TRBV19 to TRBJ1-5; weak D call: TRBD1 (5 bases). The CDR3 has 19 amino acids. V lost 5 bases and J lost 0, with 23 bases in between. Germline V lookup: CDR1 LNHDA, CDR2 SQIVND (reference sequence). The CDR3 protein is CASSPQQGGGTGSNQPQHF. The CDR3 bases are TGTGCCAGTAGTCCACAGCAAGGAGGAGGGACCGGTAGCAATCAGCCCCAGCATTTT.

There are a few counts of this clonotype. The rearrangement links TRBV7-2 to TRBJ2-4; possible D gene TRBD2, 5 bases. The V and J ends lost 5 bases and 7 bases respectively, with 12 bases between them. CDR1 is SGHTA, CDR2 FQGNSA, per germline. The CDR3 has 13 amino acids. In DNA form, the CDR3 reads TGTGCCAGCAGCGAGAAGCCGGGGAACATTCAGTACTTC. It translates to CASSEKPGNIQYF.

This chain connects TRBV20-1 to TRBJ2-3, with D possibly matching TRBD2 (5 bases). This CDR3 region has 17 residues. Deletions cut 3 bases from V and 5 bases from J, with 24 bases between. Germline V CDR1 and CDR2: DFQATT, SNEGSKA (reference sequence). The CDR3 region is CSARHEGVGLRGDTQYF. The CDR3 DNA reads as TGCAGTGCTAGGCATGAGGGAGTTGGACTTCGCGGAGATACGCAGTATTTT.

The DNA for the CDR3 is TGTGCCAGCACCCGTAGCGGAGGGGCCTGGTTTGCCAAAAACATTCAGTACTTC. Protein product: CASTRSGGAWFAKNIQYF. The gene calls are TRBV12-3 or TRBV12-4 and TRBJ2-5; weak D call: TRBD2 (6 bases). Near its end, the DNA agrees better with TRBJ2-4, so the J call may be wrong. This CDR3 is built from 18 residues.